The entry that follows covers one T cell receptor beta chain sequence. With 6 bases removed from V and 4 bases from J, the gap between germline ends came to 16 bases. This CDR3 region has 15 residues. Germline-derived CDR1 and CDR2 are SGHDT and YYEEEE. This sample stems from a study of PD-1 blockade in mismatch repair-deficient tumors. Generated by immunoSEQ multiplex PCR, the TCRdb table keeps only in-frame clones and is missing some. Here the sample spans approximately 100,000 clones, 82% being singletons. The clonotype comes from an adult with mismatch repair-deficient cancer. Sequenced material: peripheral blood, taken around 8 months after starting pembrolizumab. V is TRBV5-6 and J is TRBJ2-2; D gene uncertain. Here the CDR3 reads CASTSVSVLTGELFF. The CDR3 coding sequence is TGTGCCAGCACCTCAGTCAGTGTTCTCACCGGGGAGCTGTTTTTT.